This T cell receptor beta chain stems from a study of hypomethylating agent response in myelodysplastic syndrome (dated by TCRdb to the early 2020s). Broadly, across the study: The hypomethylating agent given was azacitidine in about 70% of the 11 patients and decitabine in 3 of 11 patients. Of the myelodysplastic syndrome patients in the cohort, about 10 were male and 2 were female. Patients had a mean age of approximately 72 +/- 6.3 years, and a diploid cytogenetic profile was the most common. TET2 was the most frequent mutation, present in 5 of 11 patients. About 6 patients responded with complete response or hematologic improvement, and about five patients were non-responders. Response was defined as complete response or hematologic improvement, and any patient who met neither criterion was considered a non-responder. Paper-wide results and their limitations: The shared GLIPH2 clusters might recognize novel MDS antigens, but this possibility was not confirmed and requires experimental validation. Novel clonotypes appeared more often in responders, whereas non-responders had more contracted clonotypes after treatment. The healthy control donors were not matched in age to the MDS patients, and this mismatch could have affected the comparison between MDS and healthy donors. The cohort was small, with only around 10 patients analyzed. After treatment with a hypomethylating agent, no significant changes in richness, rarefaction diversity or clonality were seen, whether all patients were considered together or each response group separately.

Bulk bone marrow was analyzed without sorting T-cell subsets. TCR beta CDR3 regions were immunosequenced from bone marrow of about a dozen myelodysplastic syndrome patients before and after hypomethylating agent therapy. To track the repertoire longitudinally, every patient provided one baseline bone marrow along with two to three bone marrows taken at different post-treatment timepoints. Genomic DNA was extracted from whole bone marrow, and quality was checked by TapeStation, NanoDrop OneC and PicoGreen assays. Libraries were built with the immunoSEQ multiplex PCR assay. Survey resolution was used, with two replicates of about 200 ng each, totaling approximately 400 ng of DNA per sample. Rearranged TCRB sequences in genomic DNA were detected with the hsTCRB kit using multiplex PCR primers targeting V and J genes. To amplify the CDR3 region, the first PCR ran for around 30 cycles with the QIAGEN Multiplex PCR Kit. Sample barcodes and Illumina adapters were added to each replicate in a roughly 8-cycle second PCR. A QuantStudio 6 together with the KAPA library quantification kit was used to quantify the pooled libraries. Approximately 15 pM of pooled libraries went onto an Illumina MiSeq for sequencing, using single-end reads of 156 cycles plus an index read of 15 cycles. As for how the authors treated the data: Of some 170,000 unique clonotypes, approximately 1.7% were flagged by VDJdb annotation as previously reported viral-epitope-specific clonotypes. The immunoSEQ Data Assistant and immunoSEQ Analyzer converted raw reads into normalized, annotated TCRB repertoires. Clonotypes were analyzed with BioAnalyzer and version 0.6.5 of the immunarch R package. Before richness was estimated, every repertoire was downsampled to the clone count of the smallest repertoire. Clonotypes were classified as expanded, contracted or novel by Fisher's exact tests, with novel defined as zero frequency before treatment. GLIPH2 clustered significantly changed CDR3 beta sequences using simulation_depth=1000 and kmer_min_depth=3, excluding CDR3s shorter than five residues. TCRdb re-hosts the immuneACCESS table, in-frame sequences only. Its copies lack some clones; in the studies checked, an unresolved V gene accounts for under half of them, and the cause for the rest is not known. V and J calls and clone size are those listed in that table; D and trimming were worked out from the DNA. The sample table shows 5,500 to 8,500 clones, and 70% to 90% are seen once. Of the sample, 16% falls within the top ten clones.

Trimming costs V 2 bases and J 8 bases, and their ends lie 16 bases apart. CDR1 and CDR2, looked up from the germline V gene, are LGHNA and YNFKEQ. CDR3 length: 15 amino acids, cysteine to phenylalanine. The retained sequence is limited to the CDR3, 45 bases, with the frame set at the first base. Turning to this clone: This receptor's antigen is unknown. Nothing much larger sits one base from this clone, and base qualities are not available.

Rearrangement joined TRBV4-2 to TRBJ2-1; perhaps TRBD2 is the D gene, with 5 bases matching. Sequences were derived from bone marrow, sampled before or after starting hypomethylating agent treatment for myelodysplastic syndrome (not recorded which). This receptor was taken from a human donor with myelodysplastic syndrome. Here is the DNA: TGTGCCAGCAGCCAACGGGTGGGTGAGGGCCATGAGCAGTTCTTC. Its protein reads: CASSQRVGEGHEQFF.